This T cell receptor beta chain was captured by sequencing in a study of T cell repertoires in cytomegalovirus infection. On the study more broadly: The public TCR beta signatures pointed to both CMV infection and matching HLA type.

Turning to this clonotype: Its antigen remains unknown.

One entry per CDR3 protein, called by TCRdb with MiXCR from the reads. The table lists 300,000 or so distinct CDR3 sequences, about 26% of them singletons, with around 13% in the top ten. Germline CDR1 reads DFQATT; CDR2 reads SNEGSKA (reference sequence). The CDR3 is made up of 11 amino acids. V dropped 4 bases and J dropped 4 bases, with 7 bases sitting between them. Findings and limits, study-wide: The ex vivo response was dominated by HLA-C-restricted CMV-specific TCR beta clonotypes.

The rearrangement uses TRBV20-1 and TRBJ2-5; D gene ambiguous. Sequencing was carried out using PBMCs. This clonotype was obtained from a human donor in good health (CMV status not recorded). Some clones in this sample may be carry-over from other donors' samples. CDR3 DNA sequence: TGCAGTGCTAATCTCGGAGAGACCCAGTACTTC. Translation: CSANLGETQYF.